These T cell receptor beta chains were read from a single sample in a study of T cells in Graves' hyperthyroidism and ophthalmopathy. TCRdb redid the calling of the multiplex PCR reads with MiXCR, one entry per CDR3 protein. Of approximately 600,000 distinct CDR3 sequences detected, under 25% appear once; the ten largest clones hold more than 30%. Source material: blood. All receptors derive from a man under 40 with Graves' ophthalmopathy. Each CDR3 is given with its conserved first and last residue. A D gene is named only where the DNA matches it firmly. Clone size is shown for a subset of rows, as once, few, many or a class of expanded clone.

D	V	J	size	CDR3	DNA
TRBD2	TRBV6-1	TRBJ2-1	NA	CASRGLAGVPNRNEQFF	TGTGCCAGCAGAGGTCTAGCGGGAGTACCCAACCGGAATGAGCAGTTCTTC
TRBD1	TRBV4-1	TRBJ2-1	few	CASSQGQGARNEQFF	TGCGCCAGCAGCCAGGGACAGGGGGCGCGGAATGAGCAGTTCTTC
TRBD2	TRBV2	TRBJ2-7	few	CASSGLAGGYEQYF	TGTGCCAGCAGCGGACTAGCGGGAGGCTACGAGCAGTACTTC
NA	TRBV20-1	TRBJ1-6	NA	CSAGLRDSPLHF	TGCAGTGCTGGACTCCGGGACTCACCCCTCCACTTT
NA	TRBV6-1	TRBJ2-1	NA	CASSEVASSEQFF	TGTGCCAGCAGTGAAGTTGCCTCGAGTGAGCAGTTCTTC
NA	TRBV5-1	TRBJ2-3	few	CASSLAYLTGADTQYF	TGCGCCAGCAGCTTGGCCTATTTGACGGGAGCAGATACGCAGTATTTT
NA	TRBV6-6	TRBJ2-1	NA	CASSYSGGPGYNEQFF	TGTGCCAGCAGTTACTCCGGAGGGCCAGGCTACAATGAGCAGTTCTTC
TRBD1	TRBV28	TRBJ1-6	NA	CASASGQGHSPLHF	TGTGCCAGCGCCTCGGGACAGGGCCACTCACCCCTCCACTTT
NA	TRBV7-9	TRBJ2-7	many	CASSSGNQAGYEQYF	TGTGCCAGCAGCTCCGGGAACCAGGCGGGCTACGAGCAGTACTTC
NA	TRBV7-9	TRBJ2-7	few	CASSLGDREAEQYF	TGTGCCAGCAGCTTAGGCGACAGGGAGGCCGAGCAGTACTTC
NA	TRBV28	TRBJ2-7	NA	CASSPGDIIREQYF	TGTGCCAGCAGTCCAGGGGACATTATTAGGGAGCAGTACTTC
NA	TRBV10-3	TRBJ2-7	many	CAISGSPGQGLNYEQYF	TGTGCCATCAGTGGATCCCCGGGGCAGGGTCTAAATTACGAGCAGTACTTC
TRBD1	TRBV24-1	TRBJ1-2	NA	CATSDPQGDGYTF	TGTGCCACCAGTGATCCACAGGGGGACGGCTACACCTTC
NA	TRBV20-1	TRBJ2-3	NA	CSAAWTVSTDTQYF	TGCAGTGCTGCCTGGACTGTTAGCACAGATACGCAGTATTTT
TRBD1	TRBV2	TRBJ2-7	many	CASSETGTGGYEQYF	TGTGCCAGCAGTGAGACCGGGACAGGGGGGTACGAGCAGTACTTC
TRBD2	TRBV10-3	TRBJ2-7	few	CAISATSGSSYEQYF	TGTGCCATCAGTGCTACTAGCGGATCCTCCTACGAGCAGTACTTC
NA	TRBV28	TRBJ2-1	NA	CASSFGMVPRSSYNEQFF	TGTGCCAGCAGTTTTGGCATGGTGCCGAGGAGCTCCTACAATGAGCAGTTCTTC
NA	TRBV3-2	TRBJ2-7	NA	CASSPQGFGYEQYF	TGTGCCAGCAGCCCCCAGGGGTTTGGCTACGAGCAGTACTTC
TRBD2	TRBV19	TRBJ2-2	NA	CASSIEALAGVPGELFF	TGTGCCAGTAGTATAGAGGCACTAGCGGGAGTTCCCGGGGAGCTGTTTTTT
NA	TRBV12-5	TRBJ2-1	few	CASGLVGLGGKNEQFF	TGTGCTAGTGGTTTGGTAGGTCTAGGGGGTAAAAATGAGCAGTTCTTC
TRBD2	TRBV28	TRBJ2-1	NA	CASSAPGSLVVAGGGNEQFF	TGTGCCAGCAGTGCCCCAGGGTCTCTGGTTGTGGCGGGAGGAGGTAATGAGCAGTTCTTC
NA	TRBV28	TRBJ2-4	NA	CAGDSRDLAKNIQYF	TGTGCCGGTGATTCGAGGGATCTAGCCAAAAACATTCAGTACTTC
NA	TRBV7-2	TRBJ1-4	few	CASSFTEGRNEKLFF	TGTGCCAGCAGCTTTACTGAAGGGCGGAATGAAAAACTGTTTTTT
NA	TRBV30	TRBJ1-5	many	CAWSVRVGGSNQPQHF	TGTGCCTGGAGTGTACGGGTGGGGGGGAGCAATCAGCCCCAGCATTTT
NA	TRBV3-1	TRBJ2-3	few	CASSQGWERLLPSDTQYF	TGTGCCAGCAGCCAAGGGTGGGAGCGGCTCCTGCCCTCAGATACGCAGTATTTT
TRBD2	TRBV10-2	TRBJ2-3	NA	CASREVPVPSGRARAGGTDTQYF	TGCGCCAGCAGGGAGGTCCCGGTACCCAGCGGGAGGGCCCGGGCTGGAGGCACAGATACGCAGTATTTT
TRBD2	TRBV28	TRBJ2-7	NA	CASSRAGTSGTNEQYF	TGTGCCAGCAGTCGAGCCGGGACTAGCGGGACAAACGAGCAGTACTTC
NA	TRBV12-3/TRBV12-4	TRBJ2-1	many	CASSFRQAAYNEQFF	TGTGCCAGCAGTTTCCGACAGGCAGCGTACAATGAGCAGTTCTTC
NA	TRBV30	TRBJ2-1	many	CAWSVVGDEQFF	TGTGCCTGGAGTGTAGTTGGGGATGAGCAGTTCTTC
NA	TRBV3-1	TRBJ1-4	many	CASSKLWTATNEKLFF	TGTGCCAGCAGCAAACTATGGACAGCAACTAATGAAAAACTGTTTTTT
NA	TRBV24-1	TRBJ2-7	many	CATSDSSDGLYEQYF	TGTGCCACCAGTGATAGTTCGGACGGACTGTACGAGCAGTACTTC
NA	TRBV2	TRBJ1-2	few	CASSVPEWGYTF	TGTGCCAGCAGTGTCCCCGAGTGGGGCTACACCTTC
TRBD1	TRBV5-8	TRBJ1-4	few	CASSRQGQGVATNEKLFF	TGTGCCAGCAGCCGCCAAGGACAGGGAGTCGCAACTAATGAAAAACTGTTTTTT
TRBD1	TRBV9	TRBJ1-2	few	CASSVSLFDREINYGYTF	TGTGCCAGCAGCGTATCCCTATTCGACAGGGAGATCAACTATGGCTACACCTTC
NA	TRBV2	TRBJ2-7	many	CASSEFDIPYEQYF	TGTGCCAGCAGTGAATTTGACATCCCCTACGAGCAGTACTTC
TRBD1	TRBV30	TRBJ1-2	many	CAWSVQGAYTF	TGTGCCTGGAGTGTACAGGGGGCCTACACCTTC
NA	TRBV3-1	TRBJ2-4	NA	CASSQDGAGLLAKNIQYF	TGTGCCAGCAGCCAAGATGGGGCAGGCCTACTAGCCAAAAACATTCAGTACTTC
TRBD2	TRBV19	TRBJ2-3	NA	CASSKRLAGGPGYTQYF	TGTGCCAGTAGTAAGCGACTAGCGGGAGGGCCAGGCTATACGCAGTATTTT
TRBD1	TRBV5-1	TRBJ2-5	NA	CASSLWDRETQYF	TGCGCCAGCAGCTTGTGGGACAGGGAGACCCAGTACTTC
NA	TRBV2	TRBJ2-1	many	CASSEARSVNEQFF	TGTGCCAGCAGTGAAGCCCGCTCAGTCAATGAGCAGTTCTTC
NA	TRBV7-8	TRBJ2-3	many	CASSLRRGAGDADTQYF	TGTGCCAGCAGCTTACGGAGGGGGGCGGGAGATGCAGATACGCAGTATTTT
NA	TRBV27	TRBJ2-7	NA	CASSLSSRVQGAYEQYF	TGTGCCAGCAGTTTATCGAGTAGGGTACAGGGAGCCTACGAGCAGTACTTC
NA	TRBV12-3/TRBV12-4	TRBJ2-6	NA	CASRPIGTGANVLTF	TGTGCCAGCAGGCCGATTGGGACTGGGGCCAACGTCCTGACTTTC
TRBD2	TRBV11-2	TRBJ2-7	many	CASSPLTGRAPYEQYF	TGTGCCAGCAGCCCCTTAACCGGGAGGGCCCCCTACGAGCAGTACTTC
TRBD2	TRBV7-9	TRBJ2-1	NA	CASSEISGTHNGQFF	TGTGCCAGCAGCGAAATTAGCGGGACACACAATGGGCAGTTCTTC
NA	TRBV7-9	TRBJ1-1	NA	CASSLSYGTYTEAFF	TGTGCCAGCAGCTTATCCTATGGGACATACACTGAAGCTTTCTTT
NA	TRBV12-3/TRBV12-4	TRBJ1-2	NA	CASSPPDSNYGYTF	TGTGCCAGCAGCCCCCCAGACTCCAACTATGGCTACACCTTC
NA	TRBV30	TRBJ2-1	NA	CAWSNGNELDEQFF	TGTGCCTGGAGTAACGGAAATGAGTTGGATGAGCAGTTCTTC
NA	TRBV9	TRBJ2-7	NA	CASSPSPGQYEQYF	TGTGCCAGCAGCCCATCGCCGGGCCAATACGAGCAGTACTTC